This TCR beta chain was identified during a study of shared T cell receptors in the human thymus. The assay was immunoSEQ multiplex PCR, and TCRdb's table has in-frame clones only and misses some. Here the sample spans about 380,000 clones, around 95% being singletons. CDR1 and CDR2 from the germline V gene are ENHRY and SYGVKD. The length of the CDR3 is 16 residues. V gave up 11 bases and J gave up 4 bases; unmatched junction bases: 16. The specimen sequenced was thymocytes. This rearrangement joins TRBV10-3 to TRBJ2-3; 9 bases fit TRBD1. This clonotype was sampled from a human donor. This chain's CDR3 is CAARSGQGRSADTQYF. The CDR3 bases are TGTGCCGCCCGGTCGGGACAGGGAAGAAGCGCAGATACGCAGTATTTT.